The clone carrying this T cell receptor (beta chain) was seen only a few times. Its target is not known. TCRdb independently ran MiXCR on the 5' RACE reads; one entry per CDR3 protein. The profile covers some 600,000 distinct CDR3 sequences, with approximately 13% appearing a single time and 15% taken by the ten largest. V lost 6 bases, J lost 9 bases, and 17 bases stayed unmatched. Germline CDR1 is MNHNS and CDR2 is SASEGT. The length of the CDR3 is 16 residues. This entry comes from a study of T cells after yellow fever vaccination. Study-wide findings and caveats: Subsequent booster samples again held most clones from primary vaccination (more than 95% CD4, roughly 90% CD8).

The V gene is TRBV6-1, the J gene TRBJ2-1, with TRBD2 matching over 7 bases. The receptor's source is a young man who received the YFV17D yellow fever vaccine. The input for sequencing was PBMCs, taken on the day of the yellow fever booster vaccination. In nucleotides, the CDR3 is TGTGCCAGCAGACGATTACTAGCGCCCAGGGTCGTTGAGCAGTTCTTC. Translating it yields CASRRLLAPRVVEQFF.